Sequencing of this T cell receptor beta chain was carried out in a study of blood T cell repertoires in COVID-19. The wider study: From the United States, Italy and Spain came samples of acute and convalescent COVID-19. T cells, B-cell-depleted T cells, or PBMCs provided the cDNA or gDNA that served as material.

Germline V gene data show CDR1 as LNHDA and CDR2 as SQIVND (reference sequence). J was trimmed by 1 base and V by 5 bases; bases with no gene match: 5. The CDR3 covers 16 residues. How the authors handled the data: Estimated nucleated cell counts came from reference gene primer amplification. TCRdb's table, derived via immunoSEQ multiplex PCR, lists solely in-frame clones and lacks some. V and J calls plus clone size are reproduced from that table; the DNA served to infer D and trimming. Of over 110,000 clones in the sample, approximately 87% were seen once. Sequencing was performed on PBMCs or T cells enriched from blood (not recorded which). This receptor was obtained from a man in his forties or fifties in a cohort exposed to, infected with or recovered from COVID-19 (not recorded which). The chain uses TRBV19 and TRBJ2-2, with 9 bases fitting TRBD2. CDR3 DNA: TGTGCCAGTAGTCCCTCACTAGCGGGGAACACCGGGGAGCTGTTTTTT. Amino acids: CASSPSLAGNTGELFF.